This T cell receptor beta chain was sequenced in a study of CD8 T cells in Susac syndrome. Germline V gene data show CDR1 as DFQATT and CDR2 as SNEGSKA (reference sequence). Trimming took off 6 bases at V and 0 bases at J, with 12 bases between the two ends. The CDR3 has 15 residues. To note about this clonotype: Its antigen is unidentified.

Peripheral blood CD8+ and CD4+ T cells were profiled by TCR beta sequencing. Reverse transcription of roughly 0.5 to 1 ug RNA used random hexamers. By means of immunoSEQ multiplex PCR, TCR beta CDR3 spanning 54 Vbeta and 13 Jbeta underwent amplification. TCRdb re-called the immunoSEQ multiplex PCR reads through MiXCR, storing one row per CDR3 protein. The sample records 160,000 or so distinct CDR3 sequences, 85% to 95% being singletons. Study observations and caveats: The Susac syndrome CD4+ T cell repertoires displayed no clonal expansion. The relatively small number of individuals in the TCR sequencing and HLA analysis was acknowledged by the study.

This TCR came from a human donor with Susac syndrome. The sequencing input was CD4+ T cells from PBMCs. V and J are TRBV20-1 and TRBJ2-6, with D possibly being TRBD2 (6 bases). The CDR3 region is CSASEGLSGANVLTF. The CDR3 nucleotides read TGCAGTGCCTCGGAGGGCCTCTCTGGGGCCAACGTCCTGACTTTC.